These 32 T cell receptor beta chains came from one sample sequenced in a study of early T cells in non-severe SARS-CoV-2 infection. MiXCR, applied by TCRdb to the 5' RACE reads, yields one record per CDR3 protein. The sample includes roughly 58,000 distinct CDR3 sequences, approximately 6% of them seen just once. Sequenced input: whole blood. The receptors originated from an adult who was a healthcare worker with PCR-confirmed SARS-CoV-2 infection or an uninfected control (not recorded which).

This clonotype was picked up many times. The chain has TRBV6-1 and TRBJ1-5; D remains ambiguous. With 6 bases removed from V and 8 bases from J, the gap between germline ends came to 20 bases. The CDR3 consists of 15 residues. Germline V lookup: CDR1 MNHNS, CDR2 SASEGT. In DNA form, the CDR3 reads TGTGCCAGCAGGGGTTCCCAGGCGGGCGGGGAGCCCCAGCATTTT. Its translation: CASRGSQAGGEPQHF.

This clonotype was seen at least ten times. The genes are TRBV5-1 and TRBJ2-3; the D call may be TRBD1 or TRBD2 (5 bases each). This CDR3 contains 16 residues. Trimming stripped 4 bases from V and 0 bases from J, with 15 bases between. In germline, CDR1 is SGHRS, CDR2 YFSETQ. The CDR3 sequence is CASSPGTTYSTDTQYF. The CDR3 coding sequence is TGCGCCAGCAGCCCAGGGACCACCTATAGCACAGATACGCAGTATTTT.

In this sample, this clonotype turned up a few times. CDR3 bases: TGTGCCAGCAGCTTAGGGGCCCTCGGCGGGGGTAGCACAGATACGCAGTATTTT. This sequence encodes CASSLGALGGGSTDTQYF. The chain has TRBV7-2 and TRBJ2-3; 7 bases match TRBD2. Germline CDR1 and CDR2: SGHTA and FQGNSA. The CDR3 is 18 residues long. The V and J ends lost 1 base and 0 bases, in that order; junction bases with no gene match: 10.

This clonotype was seen many times. The chain employs TRBV10-3 and TRBJ2-2; no firm D call. The V gene lost 6 bases and the J gene lost 1 base, with 12 bases spanning the gap. Germline V CDR1 and CDR2: ENHRY, SYGVKD. The CDR3 runs 15 residues. The CDR3 DNA reads as TGTGCCATCAGCGGAGAGGACGGGAACACCGGGGAGCTGTTTTTT. As protein: CAISGEDGNTGELFF.

The table lists this clonotype with many counts. This chain joins TRBV12-3 or TRBV12-4 and TRBJ2-4; perhaps D is TRBD1 or TRBD2 (5 bases each). Trimming took 6 bases from V and 13 from J, leaving 19 bases between them. The CDR3 contains 13 residues. This chain's CDR3 is CASSPDGTQDQYF. CDR3 coding DNA: TGTGCCAGCAGCCCCGACGGGACCCAGGACCAGTACTTC.

This clonotype has ten or more counts. The rearrangement links TRBV5-5 to TRBJ2-3; 9 bases align to TRBD1. Losses at the gene ends were 2 bases for V and 3 bases for J; bases not matched to a gene: 10. This CDR3 contains 17 residues. The germline V gene has CDR1 SGHKS and CDR2 YYEKEE (reference sequence). CDR3 in amino acids: CASSLTGTGKGTDTQYF. The CDR3 bases are TGTGCCAGCAGCTTAACCGGGACAGGGAAGGGTACAGATACGCAGTATTTT. Variable domain in full (rest from reference TRBV5-5 and TRBJ2-3): DAGVTQSPTHLIKTRGQQVTLRCSPISGHKSVSWYQQVLGQGPQFIFQYYEKEERGRGNFPDRFSARQFPNYSSELNVNALLLGDSALYLCASSLTGTGKGTDTQYFGPGTRLTVL.

This clonotype was counted only a few times. V usage is TRBV7-9 and J usage is TRBJ2-7; 8 nucleotides agree with TRBD1. The length of the CDR3 is 14 residues. Unmatched junction bases numbered 8, after V lost 5 bases and J lost 5 bases. CDR1 is SEHNR, CDR2 FQNEAQ, per germline (reference sequence). In DNA, the CDR3 is TGTGCCAGCAGCCCTTGGACAGGGAAGGACGAGCAGTACTTC. Translating gives CASSPWTGKDEQYF.

The table lists this clonotype with many counts. V usage is TRBV7-9 and J usage is TRBJ1-6; D is uncertain. Germline V gives CDR1 SEHNR, CDR2 FQNEAQ (reference sequence). This CDR3 has 17 residues. Trimming shortened V by 1 base and J by 7 bases, and 17 bases separated the two germline ends. CDR3 DNA sequence: TGTGCCAGCAGCTTAGTGGCGGGGAGGGTTCCGAATTCACCCCTCCACTTT. Translated, it gives CASSLVAGRVPNSPLHF.

This clonotype was seen only a few times. This chain joins TRBV18 and TRBJ1-1; no definite D call. The CDR3 sequence is 14 residues long. CDR1 is KGHSH, CDR2 LQKENI, per germline. Between the trimmed V and J ends, which lost 2 bases and 5 bases, there was a span of 12 bases. This chain's CDR3 is CASSPSPVGTEAFF. In DNA, the CDR3 is TGTGCCAGCTCACCAAGCCCCGTTGGTACTGAAGCTTTCTTT.

The chain employs TRBV3-1 and TRBJ2-7; D is unresolved. V lost 6 bases and J 1 base, leaving 4 bases between the germline ends. Germline CDR1 LGHDT, CDR2 YNNKEL (reference sequence). The CDR3 covers 11 residues. CDR3 sequence reads: CASSGSYEQYF. The CDR3 DNA follows: TGTGCCAGCAGTGGTTCCTACGAGCAGTACTTC.

This clonotype has a count of ten or more. The genes are TRBV20-1 and TRBJ2-7, with TRBD1 matching over 7 bases. This CDR3 region has 13 residues. V was clipped by 5 bases and J by 10 bases; unmatched bases: 14. Germline CDR1 DFQATT, CDR2 SNEGSKA (reference sequence). The CDR3 loop reads CSADLTGLNRQYF. The CDR3 DNA reads as TGCAGTGCTGACCTGACAGGGCTTAACCGTCAGTACTTC.

There are many counts of this clonotype. The chain uses TRBV3-1 and TRBJ2-5; 13 bases agree with TRBD2. This CDR3 contains 15 residues. Germline V lookup: CDR1 LGHDT, CDR2 YNNKEL (reference sequence). After removal of 1 base from V and 4 bases from J, the junction contained 0 bases not matched to a gene. This CDR3 is CASSQGTSGGETQYF. The CDR3 DNA is TGTGCCAGCAGCCAAGGGACTAGCGGGGGAGAGACCCAGTACTTC.

This clonotype has ten or more counts. J is TRBJ2-3 and V is TRBV20-1; 9 positions agree with TRBD2. Germline CDR1 DFQATT, CDR2 SNEGSKA (reference sequence). After removal of 4 bases from V and 0 bases from J, the junction contained 5 bases not matched to a gene. This CDR3 is 15 amino acids long. This CDR3 reads CSAIYLAGSTDTQYF. The CDR3 DNA is TGCAGTGCTATTTACCTAGCGGGGAGCACAGATACGCAGTATTTT.

This clonotype has ten or more counts. V and J are TRBV19 and TRBJ1-5; D gene ambiguous. Trimming pared 8 bases from V and 5 bases from J, leaving 16 bases between. CDR1 and CDR2 (germline): LNHDA, SQIVND (reference sequence). This CDR3 has 14 amino acids. This CDR3 reads CASATGRSHQPQHF. The CDR3 DNA is TGTGCCAGTGCCACCGGACGGAGCCATCAGCCCCAGCATTTT.

This clonotype was seen ten or more times. This chain connects TRBV12-3 or TRBV12-4 to TRBJ1-5; D may be TRBD1 (5 bases). V dropped 3 bases and J dropped 4 bases, with 13 bases sitting between them. The CDR3 sequence is 15 residues long. The CDR3: CASSLSRERNQPQHF. The CDR3 bases are TGTGCCAGCAGTTTGAGCAGGGAGCGGAATCAGCCCCAGCATTTT.

Ten or more counts support this clonotype. The chain employs TRBV4-3 and TRBJ2-7, with D perhaps matching TRBD1 (5 bases). Germline CDR1 LGHNA, CDR2 YSLEER. Between the trimmed V and J ends, which lost 0 bases and 6 bases, there was a span of 15 bases. The CDR3 contains 15 residues. The CDR3 spells CASSQDQGSQLEQYF. The CDR3, as DNA: TGCGCCAGCAGCCAAGATCAGGGATCTCAACTCGAGCAGTACTTC.

The table lists this clonotype with many counts. The chain employs TRBV20-1 and TRBJ2-1; D not certain. The V and J ends lost 4 bases and 2 bases respectively, with 15 bases between them. The CDR3 totals 15 residues. Germline CDR1 DFQATT, CDR2 SNEGSKA (reference sequence). This CDR3 is CSAKFELKPYNEQFF. CDR3 nucleotides: TGCAGTGCTAAGTTCGAACTAAAGCCCTACAATGAGCAGTTCTTC.

This clonotype was recorded many times. This chain joins TRBV12-3 or TRBV12-4 and TRBJ2-5; D may be TRBD1 (6 bases). Trimming pared 8 bases from V and 6 bases from J, leaving 19 bases between. The CDR3 has 14 residues. CDR3 DNA: TGTGCCAGCCCGCGGACAGCAGAAGAACAGACCCAGTACTTC. Amino acids: CASPRTAEEQTQYF.

V is TRBV20-1 and J is TRBJ2-7, with 10 positions matching TRBD2. Germline V lookup: CDR1 DFQATT, CDR2 SNEGSKA (reference sequence). This CDR3 has 17 amino acids. The J segment lost 0 bases and the V segment lost 0 bases, leaving 8 bases of the junction unmatched. The CDR3 loop reads CSARDLGLAGVSYEQYF. The CDR3 DNA sequence: TGCAGTGCTAGAGATCTAGGTCTAGCGGGGGTCTCCTACGAGCAGTACTTC.

This clonotype was seen ten or more times. The CDR3 sequence: CATSRDLTQTYEQYF. As DNA, the CDR3 is TGTGCCACCAGCAGAGATCTTACACAGACCTACGAGCAGTACTTC. The J gene is TRBJ2-7, the V gene TRBV15; D remains ambiguous. The CDR3 is made up of 15 amino acids. V gave up 0 bases and J gave up 2 bases, with 11 bases separating them. Per germline, CDR1 LNHNV and CDR2 YYDKDF (reference sequence). Filled out from reference TRBV15 and TRBJ2-7, the complete variable domain reads DAMVIQNPRYQVTQFGKPVTLSCSQTLNHNVMYWYQQKSSQAPKLLFHYYDKDFNNEADTPDNFQSRRPNTSFCFLDIRSPGLGDTAMYLCATSRDLTQTYEQYFGPGTRLTVT.

The table lists this clonotype with many counts. The junction departs from germline at one end; a sequencing error may be responsible. The V call is TRBV4-3, the J call TRBJ1-2, with a weak D call TRBD1 (5 bases). Germline V gives CDR1 LGHNA, CDR2 YSLEER. There are 15 residues in the CDR3. The CDR3 nucleotides read TGCGCCAGAAGCCGAAAAAGGGACTATAACTATGGCTACACCTTC. Translation gives CARSRKRDYNYGYTF.

This sequence joins TRBV7-2 and TRBJ2-1; no clear D gene. There are 13 residues in the CDR3. V lost 7 bases and J 10 bases, leaving 17 bases between the germline ends. CDR1 is SGHTA, CDR2 FQGNSA, per germline. The chain's CDR3 is CASNIGLMAEQFF. Here the CDR3 DNA reads TGTGCCAGCAATATAGGGCTGATGGCAGAGCAGTTCTTC. Drawing the rest from reference TRBV7-2 and TRBJ2-1, the complete variable domain is GAGVSQSPSNKVTEKGKDVELRCDPISGHTALYWYRQSLGQGLEFLIYFQGNSAPDKSGLPSDRFSAERTGGSVSTLTIQRTQQEDSAVYLCASNIGLMAEQFFGPGTRLTVL.

This clonotype was recorded at least ten times. The chain is built from TRBV14 and TRBJ2-1; D gene ambiguous. The CDR3 loop spans 13 amino acids. The V gene lost 4 bases and the J gene lost 4 bases, with 8 bases spanning the gap. Germline V gene lookup returns CDR1 SGHDN and CDR2 FVKESK. CDR3 loop: CASSPLGYNEQFF. The CDR3 DNA is TGTGCCAGCAGCCCGCTCGGGTACAATGAGCAGTTCTTC. Full variable domain (remainder filled in from reference TRBV14 and TRBJ2-1): EAGVTQFPSHSVIEKGQTVTLRCDPISGHDNLYWYRRVMGKEIKFLLHFVKESKQDESGMPNNRFLAERTGGTYSTLKVQPAELEDSGVYFCASSPLGYNEQFFGPGTRLTVL.

This clonotype has at least ten counts. V gene TRBV11-2 combines with J gene TRBJ2-7; D might be TRBD2 (5 bases). Between the trimmed V and J ends, which lost 5 bases and 0 bases, there was a span of 11 bases. Germline CDR1 reads SGHAT; CDR2 reads FQNNGV. There are 14 residues in the CDR3. Here the CDR3 reads CASSPLEDSYEQYF. CDR3 sequence (DNA): TGTGCCAGCAGCCCACTGGAGGACTCCTACGAGCAGTACTTC.

This clonotype was counted between two and nine times. The chain combines TRBV12-3 or TRBV12-4 with TRBJ2-1, with D perhaps matching TRBD1 or TRBD2 (5 bases each). The CDR3 is 15 amino acids. The germline V and J ends were trimmed by 2 bases and 3 bases, with 11 bases remaining between them. The CDR3 bases are TGTGCCAGCAGTTTATGGTTGGGGGACTACAATGAGCAGTTCTTC. Translated, it gives CASSLWLGDYNEQFF.

Concerning this clonotype itself: This is likely a read error, given that the CDR3 carries no conserved phenylalanine or tryptophan at its end. The gene calls are TRBV9 and TRBJ2-3; 12 nucleotides match TRBD2. Germline trimming cut 0 bases from V and 4 bases from J; bases unmatched to any gene: 12. CDR3 length: 19 amino acids. CDR1 is SGDLS and CDR2 is YYNGEE in the germline V gene. CDR3 in amino acids: CASSVAPHLTSGGPDTQYI. CDR3 DNA: TGTGCCAGCAGCGTAGCTCCCCACTTGACTAGCGGGGGACCAGATACGCAGTATATT.

This clonotype was observed a handful of times. This sequence joins TRBV19 and TRBJ2-7; TRBD1 might be the D (5 bases). This CDR3 contains 15 residues. The V and J ends lost 4 bases and 5 bases respectively, with 18 bases between them. CDR1 is LNHDA, CDR2 SQIVND, per germline (reference sequence). The CDR3 sequence is CASSTGHSRNHEQYF. CDR3 nucleotides: TGTGCCAGTAGTACTGGACACTCAAGAAACCACGAGCAGTACTTC.

This clonotype was seen ten or more times. The genes are TRBV20-1 and TRBJ2-1; no definite D call. CDR3 size: 17 residues. Germline V gene lookup returns CDR1 DFQATT and CDR2 SNEGSKA (reference sequence). V was clipped by 5 bases and J by 5 bases, with 25 bases between them. The CDR3 nucleotides are TGCAGTGCTGGGCAGAGTAGGCCAGACCTGTGGGACAATGAGCAGTTCTTC. Encoded protein: CSAGQSRPDLWDNEQFF.

This clonotype was counted between two and nine times. The chain links TRBV20-1 to TRBJ2-3; D unresolved. Trimming removed 6 bases from V and 0 bases from J, with 13 bases in between. Germline CDR1 reads DFQATT; CDR2 reads SNEGSKA (reference sequence). This CDR3 has 14 amino acids. The CDR3 coding sequence is TGCAGTGCCTCAGAAACTTACAGCACAGATACGCAGTATTTT. Translation: CSASETYSTDTQYF.

This clonotype appeared many times. V usage is TRBV11-2 and J usage is TRBJ1-6; weak D call: TRBD1 (5 bases). The CDR3 is made up of 14 amino acids. Deletions cut 1 base from V and 9 bases from J, with 10 bases between. Looked up from germline, CDR1 is SGHAT and CDR2 is FQNNGV. The CDR3 DNA sequence: TGTGCCAGCAGCTTAGCAGGGAGTGCTTCACCCCTCCACTTT. It yields the protein CASSLAGSASPLHF.

This clonotype has more than one count but fewer than ten. This chain uses TRBV29-1 with TRBJ1-1; no definite D call. The ends were cut back, 7 bases at V and 0 bases at J, with 12 bases in the middle. CDR3 length: 13 amino acids. In germline, CDR1 is SQVTM, CDR2 ANQGSEA. Written as DNA, the CDR3 is TGCAGCGCAAGGAGTTGGATGAACACTGAAGCTTTCTTT. Protein product: CSARSWMNTEAFF.

This clonotype was recorded many times. The gene calls are TRBV24-1 and TRBJ1-2; D not resolved. Trimming removed 0 bases at V and 8 bases at J, with 3 bases between. Germline V gene sequence: CDR1 KGHDR, CDR2 SFDVKD. The CDR3 spans 11 residues. CDR3 bases: TGTGCCACCAGTGATTTGGTCGGCTACACCTTC. This translates into CATSDLVGYTF.